This T cell receptor beta chain was sequenced for a study of CD8 T cells in Susac syndrome. Broader study findings: It was acknowledged in the study that the number of individuals who were included in its TCR sequencing and HLA analysis was relatively small.

RNA amounts of about 0.5 to 1 ug underwent reverse transcription with random hexamers. Across 54 Vbeta and 13 Jbeta, immunoSEQ multiplex PCR amplified TCR beta CDR3. TCRdb re-analysed the immunoSEQ multiplex PCR reads in MiXCR, keeping a single row per CDR3 protein. Counted here are fewer than 350,000 distinct CDR3 sequences, about 91% occurring once; the ten biggest clones make up approximately 0.18%. To note about this clonotype: Antigen specificity is unknown.

The CDR3 is 14 residues long. CDR1 SQVTM and CDR2 ANQGSEA come from the germline V gene. The junction had 8 bases not matched to a gene; V was cut back by 2 bases and J by 4 bases. The patients who served as multiple sclerosis controls were treatment-naive and had stable or active relapsing-remitting disease that fulfilled the revised McDonald criteria. The TEMRA cells underwent FACS enrichment, while the CD8+ and CD4+ T cells underwent negative isolation. The specimen sequenced was CD8+ T cells from PBMCs. The rearrangement joins TRBV29-1 to TRBJ2-7; 7 bases match TRBD2. This sequence originates from a human donor with multiple sclerosis. This CDR3 is CSVEKRGEGYEQYF. DNA of the CDR3: TGCAGCGTTGAAAAAAGAGGGGAGGGGTACGAGCAGTACTTC.